These T cell receptor beta chains were read from a single sample in a study of blood T cell repertoires in COVID-19. Sequencing used immunoSEQ multiplex PCR; TCRdb keeps in-frame clones, though not all of them. The table records fewer than 110,000 clones, about 92% of them present only once. Sequenced: peripheral blood. These receptors originate from an elderly woman in a cohort sampled during active COVID-19. The CDR3 runs from the conserved cysteine through the conserved F or W. Fields, in order: J gene, clone size, V gene, D gene, CDR3 DNA, CDR3 protein. A D gene is named only where the DNA matches it firmly. The size entry is marked missing in some rows and otherwise reads once, few, many or a size class.

TRBJ1-3,.,TRBV6-5,TRBD1,TGTGCCAGCATACGGGACAGGGGCTCTGGAAACACCATATATTTT,CASIRDRGSGNTIYF
TRBJ1-1,.,TRBV30,TRBD1,TGTGCCTGGAGACGGGCCCTCCTACAGGGGACTGAAGCTTTCTTT,CAWRRALLQGTEAFF
TRBJ1-6,.,TRBV14,TRBD1,TGTGCCAGCAGCCGGACAGGGGTATGGGATAATTCACCCCTCCACTTT,CASSRTGVWDNSPLHF
TRBJ1-1,.,TRBV28,.,TGTGCCAGCAGTTCACTGCCGGGAACTGAAGCTTTCTTT,CASSSLPGTEAFF
TRBJ2-1,.,TRBV19,.,TGTGCCAGTAGTAGGGACTCGGCGGCCTACAATGAGCAGTTCTTC,CASSRDSAAYNEQFF
TRBJ1-5,.,TRBV7-2,.,TGTGCCAGCAGCCCCTCGGTACAGGGAACCTATAGCAATCAGCCCCAGCATTTT,CASSPSVQGTYSNQPQHF
TRBJ2-2,.,TRBV5-1,TRBD2,TGCGCCAGCAGCTTGATCGGACTAGCGGACAGGTGGGACACCGGGGAGCTGTTTTTT,CASSLIGLADRWDTGELFF
TRBJ2-2,.,TRBV7-2,TRBD2,TGTGCCAGCAGCCCCCTAGCGGGAGTCACCACCGGGGAGCTGTTTTTT,CASSPLAGVTTGELFF
TRBJ2-7,.,TRBV18,.,TGTGCCAGCTCGGGGCCATCCTACGAGCAGTACTTC,CASSGPSYEQYF
TRBJ1-2,.,TRBV6-6,.,TGTGCCACCGCCGACAGCTATGGCTACACCTTC,CATADSYGYTF
TRBJ1-4,.,TRBV6-5,.,TGTGCCAGCAGTTACTCGCCAGGTGGGGAAAAACTGTTTTTT,CASSYSPGGEKLFF
TRBJ1-1,.,TRBV19,.,TGTGCCAGTAGTATCTGGGACACCCTTCGCAACACTGAAGCTTTCTTT,CASSIWDTLRNTEAFF
TRBJ2-1,.,TRBV9,TRBD2,TGTGCCAGCAGCGTAGATAAAGCGGGGTACAATGAGCAGTTCTTC,CASSVDKAGYNEQFF
TRBJ2-5,.,TRBV5-1,TRBD1,TGCGCCAGCAGCTTGGGATCCGGGGTAGGACAGGGCCCCCAGTACTTC,CASSLGSGVGQGPQYF
TRBJ1-2,.,TRBV10-3,.,TGTGCCATCAGTGGAGGGGCGGGGGCTGGTGGTTATTATGGCTACACCTTC,CAISGGAGAGGYYGYTF
TRBJ2-1,.,TRBV5-1,TRBD2,TGCGCCAGCAGGCGGACTAGCGGGGGGCTCACCTACAATGAGCAGTTCTTC,CASRRTSGGLTYNEQFF
TRBJ2-3,.,TRBV11-2,.,TGTGCCAGCAGCTCCCGTCCCCAGACAGATACGCAGTATTTT,CASSSRPQTDTQYF
TRBJ2-1,.,TRBV30,TRBD2,TGTGCCTGGGCGCTTAGCGGGGGGGGAAATGAGCAGTTCTTC,CAWALSGGGNEQFF
TRBJ2-1,.,TRBV3-1/TRBV3-2,.,TGTGCCAGCAGCCAAGGAGGGGGTCGCAATGAGCAGTTCTTC,CASSQGGGRNEQFF
TRBJ1-6,.,TRBV10-3,.,TGTGCCATCAGTGAGTCCTATAGCGGACGGAATAATTCACCCCTCCACTTT,CAISESYSGRNNSPLHF
TRBJ2-5,few,TRBV3-1/TRBV3-2,TRBD2,TGTGCCAGCAGCCCCCTAGCGGGGGGCGGGGGAGAGACCCAGTACTTC,CASSPLAGGGGETQYF
TRBJ2-2,.,TRBV30,.,TGTGCCTGGGGACTCTCCGGGGAGCTGTTTTTT,CAWGLSGELFF
TRBJ1-1,.,TRBV12-3/TRBV12-4,.,TGTGCCAGCAGTGAAGTTAGGAACACTGAAGCTTTCTTT,CASSEVRNTEAFF
TRBJ2-1,.,TRBV29-1,.,TGCAGCGTTGTGCGGGGCTCCTACAATGAGCAGTTCTTC,CSVVRGSYNEQFF
TRBJ2-7,.,TRBV15,.,TGTGCCACCAGCAGAGAAAAGGGACTCTCCTACGAGCAGTACTTC,CATSREKGLSYEQYF
TRBJ2-1,.,TRBV28,TRBD2,TGTGCCAGCAGTTTATGGACCCTCAGGACTAGCGGGGTGGGTAACAATGAGCAGTTCTTC,CASSLWTLRTSGVGNNEQFF
TRBJ1-2,.,TRBV5-4,.,TGTGCCAGCAGCTCGGCCGGACAGAACTATGGCTACACCTTC,CASSSAGQNYGYTF
TRBJ2-3,.,TRBV28,.,TGTGCCAGCAGTTTATTAGCCCAGAGCGACCGCACAGATACGCAGTATTTT,CASSLLAQSDRTDTQYF